Listed below are T cell receptor beta chains from one sample, sequenced in a study of blood T cell repertoires in COVID-19. Assay: immunoSEQ multiplex PCR; the TCRdb copy retains only in-frame clones and omits some. The repertoire consists of more than 55,000 clones, with 86% occurring once and the leading ten covering almost 4.5%. Sequences were obtained from peripheral blood. The receptors stem from a man aged 50 to 59 with active COVID-19. CDR3s include the opening cysteine and the closing phenylalanine or tryptophan. D genes are given only for firm matches.

d_call v_call cdr3_aa
TRBD2 TRBV4-3 CASSQGRGAGGRDTQYF
- TRBV7-2 CASSLAARQSSYEQYF
TRBD1 TRBV5-1 CASSPNRGQETQYF
TRBD1 TRBV24-1 CATSRAGTGDAGELFF
TRBD1 TRBV5-1 CASSMRPGQPVHF
- TRBV19 CASSIETGKNIQYF
- TRBV7-2 CASSFFWGGNQPQHF
- TRBV7-2 CASSLGPGINSPLHF
TRBD1 TRBV5-6 CASSLAGTAISNTGELFF
TRBD2 TRBV9 CASSESSGVTDTQYF
TRBD2 TRBV29-1 CSGLTGGGTQYF
- TRBV29-1 CSGPRARNTEAFF
- TRBV24-1 CATSDFSSDEQFF
- TRBV3-1/TRBV3-2 CASSNRATNEKLFF
- TRBV7-2 CASSLEGDGQETQYF
TRBD1 TRBV6-2/TRBV6-3 CASSYLGQGAYEQYF
- TRBV19 CASSIVGVGSPLHF
TRBD1 TRBV29-1 CSVEVPIPGQGYGYTF
TRBD1 TRBV11-1 CASSLWTGTYEQYF
TRBD1 TRBV29-1 CSVWDSPNQPQHF